The 30 T cell receptor beta chains below all came from one sample that was sequenced in a study of CD8 T cells in Susac syndrome. RNA, at about 0.45 to 1 ug, was reverse transcribed with random hexamers. In TCRdb, the immunoSEQ multiplex PCR reads were re-called with MiXCR into one record per CDR3 protein. The repertoire holds a few hundred thousand distinct CDR3 sequences, with 85% to 95% as singletons. Material: CD4+ T cells from PBMCs. These receptors were taken from a human donor with multiple sclerosis.

This clonotype was observed a single time. The CDR3: CASSTGQGANEQFF. The CDR3 DNA sequence: TGTGCCAGCAGTACCGGCCAGGGGGCCAATGAGCAGTTCTTC. The gene calls are TRBV12-3 or TRBV12-4 and TRBJ2-1, with TRBD1 identical over 8 bases. The V segment lost 5 bases and the J segment 6 bases; nucleotides outside the gene matches: 6. CDR3 size: 14 residues.

The chain recombines TRBV5-1 with TRBJ1-2, with a possible D match to TRBD1 (6 bases). The V gene lost 4 bases and the J gene lost 6 bases, with 16 bases spanning the gap. There are 14 residues in the CDR3. Germline V gives CDR1 SGHRS, CDR2 YFSETQ. The CDR3 is CASSPTAGANGYTF. CDR3 nucleotides: TGCGCCAGCAGCCCAACGGCAGGGGCTAATGGCTACACCTTC.

The gene calls are TRBV15 and TRBJ2-7; unclear D gene. The CDR3 is 15 residues long. The V and J ends lost 0 bases and 2 bases respectively, with 11 bases between them. CDR1 and CDR2 (germline): LNHNV, YYDKDF (reference sequence). The CDR3: CATSRDDSGPYEQYF. CDR3 DNA: TGTGCCACCAGCAGAGATGATAGTGGCCCCTACGAGCAGTACTTC.

This CDR3 is CASSSVVNTEAFF. The CDR3 DNA reads as TGTGCCAGCAGCTCCGTGGTGAACACTGAAGCTTTCTTT. The chain links TRBV3-1 to TRBJ1-1; D unclear. The CDR3 has 13 residues. Germline CDR1 is LGHDT and CDR2 is YNNKEL (reference sequence). The V gene lost 5 bases and the J gene lost 0 bases, with 7 bases spanning the gap.

V usage is TRBV20-1 and J usage is TRBJ2-7, with TRBD2 matching over 14 bases. CDR3 length: 15 residues. The V segment lost 6 bases and the J segment 6 bases; nucleotides outside the gene matches: 10. The germline V gene encodes CDR1 DFQATT and CDR2 SNEGSKA (reference sequence). CDR3 nucleotide sequence: TGCAGTGCCAGAACGGGGACTAGCGGGGGAGGCGAGCAGTACTTC. Amino acids: CSARTGTSGGGEQYF.

This sequence joins TRBV18 and TRBJ2-7; possible D gene TRBD1, 6 bases. The CDR3 runs 14 residues. V lost 2 bases to trimming and J lost 2 bases, with 10 bases between them. Germline CDR1 and CDR2: KGHSH and LQKENI. The CDR3 nucleotides are TGTGCCAGCTCACCAGGGGACATCGCCTACGAGCAGTACTTC. Translated, it gives CASSPGDIAYEQYF.

The chain uses TRBV9 and TRBJ1-1; D unresolved. CDR1 is SGDLS and CDR2 is YYNGEE in the germline V gene. This CDR3 spans 14 amino acids. Between the trimmed V and J ends, which lost 0 bases and 10 bases, there was a span of 16 bases. The CDR3 spells CASSVGEGSIGAFF. DNA for the CDR3: TGTGCCAGCAGCGTAGGTGAAGGGAGTATCGGAGCTTTCTTT.

V usage is TRBV23-1 and J usage is TRBJ2-4, with D possibly TRBD2 on 5 matching bases. TRBV23-1 is treated as an ORF (open reading frame) with a function not yet certain. The CDR3 totals 16 residues. The germline V and J ends were trimmed by 4 bases and 3 bases, with 16 bases remaining between them. In nucleotides, the CDR3 is TGCGCCAGCAGTCCTAGCTTCAGAGTGGACAAAAACATTCAGTACTTC. This encodes CASSPSFRVDKNIQYF.

CDR3 DNA sequence: TGCAGCGTTTCCAGCTCTGGAAACACCATATATTTT. It specifies CSVSSSGNTIYF. The chain is built from TRBV29-1 and TRBJ1-3; no clear D gene. The CDR3 spans 12 residues. Trimming took off 5 bases at V and 0 bases at J, with 5 bases between the two ends. Germline loops: CDR1 SQVTM, CDR2 ANQGSEA.

This clonotype was counted once. CDR3 coding DNA: TGTGCCAGCAGCGTAGGGACAGTAGCTAACTATGGCTACACCTTC. This gives the protein CASSVGTVANYGYTF. The chain couples TRBV9 to TRBJ1-2; D may be TRBD1 (6 bases). This CDR3 is built from 15 residues. Germline values: CDR1 SGDLS, CDR2 YYNGEE. The V and J ends lost 0 bases and 0 bases respectively, with 9 bases between them.

J is TRBJ1-6 and V is TRBV9; no clear D. The CDR3 runs to 16 residues. V shed 2 bases and J shed 6 bases, with 15 bases lying between them. Germline CDR1 SGDLS, CDR2 YYNGEE. The CDR3 bases are TGTGCCAGCAGCGTTGAAGTAGGGCCGGGTAATTCACCCCTCCACTTT. This gives the protein CASSVEVGPGNSPLHF.

The chain is built from TRBV11-2 and TRBJ2-3; weak D call: TRBD1 (5 bases). Germline V gene sequence: CDR1 SGHAT, CDR2 FQNNGV. The CDR3 length is 14 residues. Trimming pared 2 bases from V and 4 bases from J, leaving 10 bases between. CDR3 DNA sequence: TGTGCCAGCAGCTTATCCAGGGAAGCAGATACGCAGTATTTT. It encodes CASSLSREADTQYF.

This chain joins TRBV5-1 and TRBJ2-7; D gene unclear. The CDR3 is 14 amino acids. Trimming cost V 0 bases and J 0 bases, with 7 bases left between them. Germline lookup yields CDR1 SGHRS and CDR2 YFSETQ. This CDR3 is CASSLAGASYEQYF. Here the CDR3 DNA reads TGCGCCAGCAGCTTGGCTGGCGCCTCCTACGAGCAGTACTTC.

The CDR3 is CASSAGTGGGETQYF. The CDR3 DNA reads TGCGCCAGCAGCGCCGGGACAGGGGGTGGGGAGACCCAGTACTTC. This rearrangement joins TRBV5-1 to TRBJ2-5; 11 bases are shared with TRBD1. The CDR3 runs to 15 residues. Germline V gene data show CDR1 as SGHRS and CDR2 as YFSETQ. V lost 4 bases to trimming and J lost 5 bases; unmatched junction nucleotides: 7.

In nucleotides, the CDR3 is TGTGCCAGCATCCCTGAGCACGGGACCCATCAGCCCCAGCATTTT. It codes for CASIPEHGTHQPQHF. The genes are TRBV6-1 and TRBJ1-5, with D possibly being TRBD1 (5 bases). The V gene lost 7 bases and the J gene lost 5 bases, with 18 bases spanning the gap. The germline V gene has CDR1 MNHNS and CDR2 SASEGT. CDR3 length: 15 amino acids.

The chain carries TRBV29-1 and TRBJ1-1; 7 bases agree with TRBD1. The germline V gene has CDR1 SQVTM and CDR2 ANQGSEA. V lost 5 bases and J lost 5; bases outside the gene matches: 2. This CDR3 comprises 11 residues. CDR3 DNA sequence: TGCAGCGTTTCAGGGGGAACTGAAGCTTTCTTT. This translates into CSVSGGTEAFF.

CDR3 sequence (DNA): TGTGCCAGCAGCTTCGATCTGACAGGGGGGTATACGCAGTATTTT. It codes for CASSFDLTGGYTQYF. The chain carries TRBV9 and TRBJ2-3; 9 bases line up with TRBD1. Trimming cost V 4 bases and J 7 bases; bases outside gene matches: 10. The CDR3 runs to 15 residues. Germline values: CDR1 SGDLS, CDR2 YYNGEE. Combining the CDR3 with reference TRBV9 and TRBJ2-3 gives the whole variable domain DSGVTQTPKHLITATGQRVTLRCSPRSGDLSVYWYQQSLDQGLQFLIQYYNGEERAKGNILERFSAQQFPDLHSELNLSSLELGDSALYFCASSFDLTGGYTQYFGPGTRLTVL.

The chain combines TRBV20-1 with TRBJ2-3, with D perhaps matching TRBD1 or TRBD2 (5 bases each). The CDR3 has 15 residues. With 2 bases removed from V and 0 bases from J, the gap between germline ends came to 12 bases. Germline lookup yields CDR1 DFQATT and CDR2 SNEGSKA (reference sequence). The CDR3 region is CSARIGDLSTDTQYF. CDR3 DNA: TGCAGTGCTAGAATAGGGGACCTTAGCACAGATACGCAGTATTTT.

The chain recombines TRBV20-1 with TRBJ2-5; weak D call: TRBD1 (6 bases). The CDR3 totals 13 residues. The ends were cut back, 2 bases at V and 5 bases at J, with 12 bases in the middle. Germline CDR1 is DFQATT and CDR2 is SNEGSKA (reference sequence). The CDR3 DNA follows: TGCAGTGCTAGATTACAGGGTACGGAGACCCAGTACTTC. It specifies CSARLQGTETQYF.

This clonotype was detected once. The chain uses TRBV5-4 and TRBJ2-3; the D gene is possibly TRBD2 (5 bases). The CDR3 runs to 16 residues. The germline gives CDR1 SGHNT, CDR2 YYREEE (reference sequence). V lost 0 bases, J lost 0 bases, and 11 bases lay in between. Here the CDR3 DNA reads TGTGCCAGCAGCTTGGGGAGCGGTTCGAGCACAGATACGCAGTATTTT. Translated, it gives CASSLGSGSSTDTQYF.

The genes are TRBV20-1 and TRBJ2-5, with a weak D call TRBD2 (5 bases). V was pared by 8 bases and J by 5 bases, with 12 bases between. The germline CDR1 and CDR2 sequences are DFQATT and SNEGSKA (reference sequence). The CDR3 has 11 amino acids. The DNA for the CDR3 is TGCAGTTCCAGAGAGGGTGAGACCCAGTACTTC. Protein product: CSSREGETQYF.

The chain couples TRBV12-5 to TRBJ2-3, with D perhaps TRBD2 (5 bases). Germline CDR1 LGHNT, CDR2 FRNRAP. V was trimmed by 5 bases and J by 4 bases, leaving 10 bases between them. This CDR3 spans 13 amino acids. This chain's CDR3 is CASGPEGSDTQYF. CDR3 bases: TGTGCTAGTGGTCCCGAGGGATCAGATACGCAGTATTTT.

This clonotype was recorded once. The V gene is TRBV2, the J gene TRBJ1-1; D not resolved. The CDR3 runs 14 residues. CDR1 is SNHLY, CDR2 FYNNEI, per germline. V was shortened by 0 bases and J by 7 bases, with 12 bases between the two germline ends. The CDR3: CASSEALVVGEAFF. CDR3 DNA: TGTGCCAGCAGTGAAGCCCTCGTAGTAGGTGAAGCTTTCTTT.

The J gene is TRBJ2-4, the V gene TRBV30, with 9 bases fitting TRBD2. J lost 9 bases, V lost 3 bases, and 0 bases had no gene match. Germline CDR1 is GTSNPN and CDR2 is SVGIG (reference sequence). The CDR3 length is 11 residues. The CDR3 DNA reads as TGTGCCTGGAGAGCGGGGGGCATTCAGTACTTC. Protein product: CAWRAGGIQYF.

This chain links TRBV20-1 with TRBJ2-7, with TRBD1 matching 8 bases. The CDR3 extends over 14 amino acids. V was pared by 6 bases and J by 5 bases, with 12 bases of the junction left unmatched. Germline lookup yields CDR1 DFQATT and CDR2 SNEGSKA (reference sequence). The CDR3 protein is CSATWGTGRHEQYF. The CDR3 DNA sequence: TGCAGTGCCACTTGGGGGACAGGACGCCACGAGCAGTACTTC.

This chain uses TRBV12-3 or TRBV12-4 with TRBJ1-5; tentatively, D is TRBD1 (6 bases). The CDR3 runs 14 residues. Trimming took 4 bases from V and 9 from J, leaving 16 bases between them. The CDR3 loop reads CASSSRQVRGPQHF. CDR3 sequence (DNA): TGTGCCAGCAGTTCCCGACAGGTTCGAGGGCCCCAGCATTTT.

The V and J genes are TRBV3-1 and TRBJ2-4; D remains ambiguous. Trimming cost V 1 base and J 6 bases, with 4 bases left between them. The CDR3 is made up of 12 amino acids. CDR1 is LGHDT and CDR2 is YNNKEL in the germline V gene (reference sequence). In DNA form, the CDR3 reads TGTGCCAGCAGCCAAGTTTTAAACATTCAGTACTTC. This gives the protein CASSQVLNIQYF.

The rearrangement links TRBV3-1 to TRBJ2-5; D gene unclear. Germline-derived CDR1 and CDR2 are LGHDT and YNNKEL (reference sequence). CDR3 length equals 11 residues. V dropped 3 bases and J dropped 5 bases, with 4 bases sitting between them. Here the CDR3 DNA reads TGTGCCAGCAGCCATTCGGAGACCCAGTACTTC. Residues: CASSHSETQYF.

A single count supports this clonotype. The rearrangement links TRBV13 to TRBJ2-1; TRBD2 agrees at 11 bases. Germline values: CDR1 PRHDT, CDR2 FYEKMQ (reference sequence). CDR3 length: 16 residues. Trimming at V came to 5 bases and at J to 4 bases, leaving 7 bases not matched to a gene. The CDR3 DNA reads TGTGCCAGCAGCCTACCCCGACTAGCGGGGTACAATGAGCAGTTCTTC. Its translation: CASSLPRLAGYNEQFF. Filled out from reference TRBV13 and TRBJ2-1, the complete variable domain reads AAGVIQSPRHLIKEKRETATLKCYPIPRHDTVYWYQQGPGQDPQFLISFYEKMQSDKGSIPDRFSAQQFSDYHSELNMSSLELGDSALYFCASSLPRLAGYNEQFFGPGTRLTVL.

The rearrangement uses TRBV27 and TRBJ1-1, with D perhaps TRBD1 (5 bases). CDR1 and CDR2 from the germline V gene are MNHEY and SMNVEV (reference sequence). V shed 3 bases and J shed 0 bases, with 11 bases lying between them. The CDR3 totals 15 residues. Here the CDR3 reads CASSFRGDLNTEAFF. CDR3 in DNA: TGTGCCAGCAGTTTTAGGGGTGACTTGAACACTGAAGCTTTCTTT.